Following are 27 T cell receptor beta chains from one sample sequenced in a study of chemoradiotherapy in HPV16-positive cancers. Profiled with immunoSEQ multiplex PCR; TCRdb holds only in-frame clones, not every one. Of over 30,000 clones detected, around 77% appear once; the ten largest clones hold 3% to 4%. Sequences were derived from blood, sampled from a patient who underwent chemoradiotherapy. The receptors here all came from a human donor with HPV-associated anogenital cancer.

The gene calls are TRBV30 and TRBJ2-1; 14 bases are shared with TRBD2. The CDR3 has 16 amino acids. Germline CDR1 and CDR2: GTSNPN and SVGIG (reference sequence). The trim removed 2 bases at V and 5 bases at J, leaving 5 bases unmatched. In nucleotides, the CDR3 is TGTGCCTGGAGTTTCGGACTAGCGGGGGGAAACAATGAGCAGTTCTTC. Residues: CAWSFGLAGGNNEQFF.

V and J are TRBV2 and TRBJ1-2; 7 bases match TRBD1. The CDR3 totals 15 residues. Germline CDR1 and CDR2: SNHLY and FYNNEI. Trimming took 3 bases from V and 7 from J; bases not matched to a gene: 11. CDR3 sequence (DNA): TGTGCCAGCAGTGACGGGACAGTCGTCAGTCCTGGCTACACCTTC. The encoded protein is CASSDGTVVSPGYTF.

The V and J genes are TRBV6-5 and TRBJ2-1; 14 positions agree with TRBD2. J was trimmed by 7 bases and V by 4 bases; bases with no gene match: 6. The CDR3 has 16 residues. CDR1 and CDR2 (germline): MNHEY, SVGAGI. The CDR3 DNA follows: TGTGCCAGCAGTTCCCGACTAGCGGGGGGGCCTAATGAGCAGTTCTTC. It is translated as CASSSRLAGGPNEQFF.

The table lists this clone with a count of one. The gene calls are TRBV10-3 and TRBJ2-7; 8 bases match TRBD1. V was pared by 3 bases and J by 2 bases, with 3 bases of the junction left unmatched. This CDR3 region has 14 residues. Germline loops: CDR1 ENHRY, CDR2 SYGVKD. The CDR3 loop reads CAISDGTGTYEQYF. CDR3 sequence (DNA): TGTGCCATCAGTGACGGGACAGGTACCTACGAGCAGTACTTC.

The chain combines TRBV6-5 with TRBJ1-6; 8 bases are a match to TRBD1. CDR3 length equals 15 residues. Trimming at V came to 0 bases and at J to 10 bases, leaving 5 bases not matched to a gene. The germline gives CDR1 MNHEY, CDR2 SVGAGI. This chain's CDR3 is CASSYSTGDRSPLHF. The DNA for the CDR3 is TGTGCCAGCAGTTACTCGACAGGGGATAGATCACCCCTCCACTTT.

This clone was detected only once. The chain uses TRBV11-2 and TRBJ1-1, with D uncertain. The germline V gene has CDR1 SGHAT and CDR2 FQNNGV. There are 12 residues in the CDR3. V shed 1 base and J shed 7 bases, with 7 bases lying between them. CDR3 sequence reads: CASSLAALEAFF. CDR3 in DNA: TGTGCCAGCAGCTTAGCAGCCCTTGAAGCTTTCTTT.

This chain links TRBV5-4 with TRBJ2-5; TRBD1 is a possible D gene (5 bases). Trimming left V 4 bases short and J 4 bases short, with 14 bases between. Germline V gene sequence: CDR1 SGHNT, CDR2 YYREEE (reference sequence). This CDR3 has 14 amino acids. The CDR3 sequence: CASSPKAGSETQYF. In DNA, the CDR3 is TGTGCCAGCAGCCCCAAGGCAGGGTCAGAGACCCAGTACTTC.

V is TRBV7-7 and J is TRBJ2-5, with D maybe TRBD2 (7 bases). The CDR3 totals 17 residues. Germline V gives CDR1 SSHAT, CDR2 FNYEAQ (reference sequence). Trimming removed 3 bases from V and 1 base from J, with 18 bases in between. The CDR3 is CASSFVAAGAAQETQYF. CDR3 DNA: TGTGCCAGCAGCTTCGTGGCGGCGGGGGCCGCCCAAGAGACCCAGTACTTC.

The chain couples TRBV11-2 to TRBJ2-5, with 16 nucleotides matching TRBD2. Trimming cost V 6 bases and J 0 bases; bases outside gene matches: 4. This CDR3 is 17 amino acids long. Germline-derived CDR1 and CDR2 are SGHAT and FQNNGV. The CDR3 protein is CASRPGTSGGDQETQYF. CDR3 nucleotides: TGTGCCAGCAGGCCCGGGACTAGCGGGGGGGACCAAGAGACCCAGTACTTC. The full variable domain, its missing parts supplied by reference TRBV11-2 and TRBJ2-5, is EAGVAQSPRYKIIEKRQSVAFWCNPISGHATLYWYQQILGQGPKLLIQFQNNGVVDDSQLPKDRFSAERLKGVDSTLKIQPAKLEDSAVYLCASRPGTSGGDQETQYFGPGTRLLVL.

V and J are TRBV6-6 and TRBJ1-5, with D unresolved. Germline-derived CDR1 and CDR2 are MNHNY and SVGAGI (reference sequence). V was cut by 2 bases and J by 0 bases, with 11 bases left in between. The CDR3 runs 16 residues. CDR3 DNA sequence: TGTGCCAGCAGTTACCGGTCAGGCCATAGCAATCAGCCCCAGCATTTT. Amino acid sequence: CASSYRSGHSNQPQHF.

On this clone itself: The germline gene is not matched at one end of the junction; a read error may be the cause. The same CDR3 also results from other DNA sequences found in this sample. The rearrangement links TRBV14 to TRBJ2-3; the D gene is possibly TRBD2 (6 bases). Germline V lookup: CDR1 SGHDN, CDR2 FVKESK. The CDR3 is 15 amino acids. The CDR3, as DNA: TGCGCCAGCAGCCCTCCGGGAGCCGAACCAGATACGCAGTATTTT. The encoded protein is CASSPPGAEPDTQYF.

The rearrangement joins TRBV7-9 to TRBJ2-4; 9 nucleotides line up with TRBD1. The CDR3 is made up of 14 amino acids. V lost 1 base and J lost 5; bases outside the gene matches: 0. Germline assignment: CDR1 SEHNR and CDR2 FQNEAQ (reference sequence). CDR3 residues: CASSLGQGENIQYF. The CDR3 DNA reads TGTGCCAGCAGCTTAGGACAGGGGGAAAACATTCAGTACTTC. Looking up the rest from reference TRBV7-9 and TRBJ2-4 gives the full variable domain: DTGVSQNPRHKITKRGQNVTFRCDPISEHNRLYWYRQTLGQGPEFLTYFQNEAQLEKSRLLSDRFSAERPKGSFSTLEIQRTEQGDSAMYLCASSLGQGENIQYFGAGTRLSVL.

The chain uses TRBV5-6 and TRBJ1-2; D ambiguous. Germline CDR1 and CDR2: SGHDT and YYEEEE. V was shortened by 7 bases and J by 0 bases, with 13 bases between the two germline ends. CDR3 length equals 14 residues. The CDR3 loop reads CASLGSQTNYGYTF. The DNA for the CDR3 is TGTGCCAGCCTAGGATCGCAGACTAACTATGGCTACACCTTC.

The gene calls are TRBV7-6 and TRBJ1-6; 7 bases are shared with TRBD1. Germline V gene data show CDR1 as SGHVS and CDR2 as FNYEAQ. The CDR3 totals 15 residues. The trim removed 5 bases at V and 7 bases at J, leaving 8 bases unmatched. The CDR3 here is CASSPRRQGNSPLHF. The CDR3 DNA is TGTGCCAGCAGCCCGCGCCGACAGGGAAATTCACCCCTCCACTTT. Combining the CDR3 with reference TRBV7-6 and TRBJ1-6 gives the whole variable domain GAGVSQSPRYKVTKRGQDVALRCDPISGHVSLYWYRQALGQGPEFLTYFNYEAQQDKSGLPNDRFSAERPEGSISTLTIQRTEQRDSAMYRCASSPRRQGNSPLHFGNGTRLTVT.

The sample holds a few counts of this clone. V and J are TRBV9 and TRBJ1-2, with D uncertain. The CDR3 is 13 amino acids. Trimming removed 4 bases at V and 3 bases at J, with 10 bases between. The germline CDR1 and CDR2 sequences are SGDLS and YYNGEE. CDR3 amino acids: CASSPNRDYGYTF. DNA for the CDR3: TGTGCCAGCAGCCCCAACCGGGACTATGGCTACACCTTC. The entire variable domain, with the rest obtained from reference TRBV9 and TRBJ1-2, is as follows: DSGVTQTPKHLITATGQRVTLRCSPRSGDLSVYWYQQSLDQGLQFLIQYYNGEERAKGNILERFSAQQFPDLHSELNLSSLELGDSALYFCASSPNRDYGYTFGSGTRLTVV.

V usage is TRBV11-3 and J usage is TRBJ2-1; 12 bases are shared with TRBD2. Trimming removed 1 base from V and 0 bases from J; junction bases left unmatched: 4. Germline V gives CDR1 SGHNT, CDR2 YENEEA. The CDR3 is made up of 18 amino acids. CDR3 amino acids: CASSLGTSGASSYNEQFF. The CDR3 DNA is TGTGCCAGCAGCTTAGGGACTAGCGGGGCAAGCTCCTACAATGAGCAGTTCTTC.

The chain uses TRBV11-2 and TRBJ2-7; maybe TRBD1 (6 bases). Per the germline V gene, CDR1 is SGHAT and CDR2 is FQNNGV. CDR3 length equals 14 residues. Trimming took off 3 bases at V and 6 bases at J, with 15 bases between the two ends. CDR3 nucleotides: TGTGCCAGCAGCTTCACAGGGAATCTTGGCGAGCAGTACTTC. Amino acids: CASSFTGNLGEQYF.

The chain is built from TRBV5-6 and TRBJ2-7; a weak D match, TRBD2 (6 bases). The germline V gene encodes CDR1 SGHDT and CDR2 YYEEEE. Trimming removed 1 base at V and 0 bases at J, with 14 bases between. The CDR3 totals 16 residues. CDR3 coding DNA: TGTGCCAGCAGCTTGTCCGGGGGTCTTACCTCCTACGAGCAGTACTTC. It specifies CASSLSGGLTSYEQYF.

The chain links TRBV5-6 to TRBJ1-2; 9 nucleotides agree with TRBD1. The CDR3 is 15 residues long. In germline, CDR1 is SGHDT, CDR2 YYEEEE. Trimming removed 0 bases from V and 7 bases from J; junction bases left unmatched: 7. The CDR3 nucleotides are TGTGCCAGCAGCTTGGGGACCGGACAGGGGAGTGGCTACACCTTC. Protein sequence: CASSLGTGQGSGYTF.

This clone has a handful of counts. CDR3 sequence reads: CASSLGGGLGSPLHF. The DNA for the CDR3 is TGTGCCAGCAGCTTGGGAGGGGGTTTGGGCTCACCCCTCCACTTT. The chain uses TRBV5-8 and TRBJ1-6; TRBD1 is a possible D gene (6 bases). V lost 0 bases, J lost 10 bases, and 14 bases lay in between. The CDR3 length is 15 residues. Germline CDR1 and CDR2: SGHTS and YDEGEE.

The chain employs TRBV5-1 and TRBJ2-7, with 8 positions matching TRBD1. The V and J ends lost 0 bases and 1 base, in that order; junction bases with no gene match: 3. The CDR3 extends over 15 amino acids. Germline lookup yields CDR1 SGHRS and CDR2 YFSETQ. DNA for the CDR3: TGCGCCAGCAGCTTGGCCGGGACAGGATCCTACGAGCAGTACTTC. Translating it yields CASSLAGTGSYEQYF.

The chain joins TRBV14 to TRBJ1-2, with D possibly TRBD1 on 5 matching bases. Germline V gene data show CDR1 as SGHDN and CDR2 as FVKESK. The V and J ends lost 1 base and 7 bases respectively, with 16 bases between them. The CDR3 totals 15 residues. DNA of the CDR3: TGTGCCAGCAGCCAAGTCGGGGCATATTACAGTGGCTACACCTTC. This codes for CASSQVGAYYSGYTF.

There are a few counts of this clone. The rearrangement links TRBV2 to TRBJ1-5, with 8 bases matching TRBD1. From germline, CDR1 is SNHLY and CDR2 FYNNEI. The CDR3 consists of 13 residues. J lost 6 bases, V lost 8 bases, and 6 bases had no gene match. The CDR3 coding sequence is TGTGCCAGCGACAGGGGAGCCACTCAGCCCCAGCATTTT. Amino acid sequence: CASDRGATQPQHF.

The chain is built from TRBV7-2 and TRBJ1-4; 7 nucleotides line up with TRBD1. V lost 5 bases and J lost 10; bases outside the gene matches: 16. Germline-derived CDR1 and CDR2 are SGHTA and FQGNSA. The CDR3 totals 16 residues. The CDR3 here is CASSPAATGVAGKLFF. The DNA for the CDR3 is TGTGCCAGCAGCCCAGCAGCCACAGGGGTGGCGGGAAAACTGTTTTTT.

The chain recombines TRBV5-1 with TRBJ2-5; TRBD1 agrees at 9 bases. The DNA end is a closer match to TRBJ2-7, so the J assignment may be wrong. CDR3 length equals 14 residues. Germline values: CDR1 SGHRS, CDR2 YFSETQ. CDR3: CASSRPGQGYEQYF. The CDR3 DNA follows: TGCGCCAGCAGTCGACCGGGACAGGGCTACGAGCAGTACTTC.

This clone appeared a few times. V usage is TRBV6-1 and J usage is TRBJ2-1; no firm D call. Between the trimmed V and J ends, which lost 6 bases and 8 bases, there was a span of 14 bases. Germline V gene sequence: CDR1 MNHNS, CDR2 SASEGT. The CDR3 sequence is 13 residues long. The CDR3 sequence is CASRHWAKDEQFF. DNA of the CDR3: TGTGCCAGCAGACACTGGGCAAAGGATGAGCAGTTCTTC.

The gene calls are TRBV7-2 and TRBJ2-7; D may correspond to TRBD1 or TRBD2 (6 bases each). The CDR3 extends over 15 amino acids. V was trimmed by 0 bases and J by 0 bases, leaving 9 bases between them. CDR1 SGHTA and CDR2 FQGNSA come from the germline V gene. The CDR3 sequence: CASSLAGGSSYEQYF. Here the CDR3 DNA reads TGTGCCAGCAGCTTAGCGGGGGGCAGCTCCTACGAGCAGTACTTC.